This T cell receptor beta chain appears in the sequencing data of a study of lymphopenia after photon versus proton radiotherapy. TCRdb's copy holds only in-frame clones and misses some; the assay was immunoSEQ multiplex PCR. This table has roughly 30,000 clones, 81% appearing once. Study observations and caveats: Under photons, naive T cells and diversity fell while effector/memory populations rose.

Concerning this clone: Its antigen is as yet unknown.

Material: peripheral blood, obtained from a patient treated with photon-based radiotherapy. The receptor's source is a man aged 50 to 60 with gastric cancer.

This CDR3 is CASSPNSERGETQYF. DNA for the CDR3: TGTGCCAGCAGCCCCAACTCCGAAAGGGGAGAGACCCAGTACTTC. The gene calls are TRBV7-3 and TRBJ2-5, with D perhaps matching TRBD1 (5 bases). Per germline, CDR1 SGHTA and CDR2 FQGTGA. Deletions cut 5 bases from V and 4 bases from J, with 17 bases between. The CDR3 contains 15 residues.